The rows below give T cell receptor beta chains drawn from one sample of a study of identical twins' blood T cells. MiXCR, run by TCRdb on the 5' RACE reads, gives a single entry per CDR3 protein. The sample records 350,000 to 400,000 distinct CDR3 sequences, 25% to 35% being singletons. Sequenced input: PBMCs. Receptor source: a woman between 18 and 55 years old in good health. CDR3s leave out the opening cysteine and the closing phenylalanine or tryptophan. D genes are given only for firm matches.

d_call	v_call	cdr3_aa
-	TRBV7-9	ASSLVGGGNEKLF
-	TRBV11-2	ASSLEVAYGYT
TRBD1	TRBV27	ASRRPPGQGPDTQY
TRBD1	TRBV20-1	SALQGANYGYT
-	TRBV7-9	ASSFGFGNTIY
-	TRBV7-2	ASSLEGLYEQY
-	TRBV20-1	SASRLSPSQAF
-	TRBV6-5	ASRATGLNYGYT
-	TRBV12-3/TRBV12-4	ASSFWVPRETQY
-	TRBV27	ASSLLSSYNEQF
-	TRBV7-9	ASIPISTGELF
-	TRBV11-2	ASSYQGRAWTEAF
-	TRBV10-3	ATQWGNNEQF
TRBD1	TRBV11-1	ASSFRGQGNAEAF
TRBD2	TRBV2	ASSEGDYIYGELF
-	TRBV9	ASSVAGRHPHGYT
-	TRBV19	ASSLGDDQPQH
-	TRBV29-1	SVPNNEQF
TRBD1	TRBV6-2/TRBV6-3	ASEVRGLTGEAF
TRBD2	TRBV10-3	AISGRAGAPDTQY
TRBD2	TRBV7-9	ASSLLFDPGGTTDTQY
TRBD1	TRBV7-2	ASSLNRGRSTEAF